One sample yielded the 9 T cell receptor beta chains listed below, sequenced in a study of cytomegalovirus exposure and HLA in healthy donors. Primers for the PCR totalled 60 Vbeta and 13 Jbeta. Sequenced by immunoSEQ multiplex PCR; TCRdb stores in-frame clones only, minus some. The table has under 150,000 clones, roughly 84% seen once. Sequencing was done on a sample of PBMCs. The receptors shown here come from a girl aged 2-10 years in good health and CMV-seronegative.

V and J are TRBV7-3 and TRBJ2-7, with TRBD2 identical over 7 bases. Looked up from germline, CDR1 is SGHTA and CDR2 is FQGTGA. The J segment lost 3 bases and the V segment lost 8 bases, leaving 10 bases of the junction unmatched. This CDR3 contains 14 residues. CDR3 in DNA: TGTGCCAGCTCATTTGGGGGGGAGGGCTACGAGCAGTACTTC. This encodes CASSFGGEGYEQYF.

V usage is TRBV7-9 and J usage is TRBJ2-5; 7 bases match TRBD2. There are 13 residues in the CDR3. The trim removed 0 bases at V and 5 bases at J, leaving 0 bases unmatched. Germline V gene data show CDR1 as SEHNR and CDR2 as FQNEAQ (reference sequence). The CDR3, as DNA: TGTGCCAGCAGCTTAGCGGGGGGGGAGACCCAGTACTTC. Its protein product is CASSLAGGETQYF.

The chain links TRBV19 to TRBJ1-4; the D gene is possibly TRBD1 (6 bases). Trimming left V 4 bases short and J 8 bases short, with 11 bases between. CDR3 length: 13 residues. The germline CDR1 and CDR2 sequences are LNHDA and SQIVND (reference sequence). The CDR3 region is CASSTTGLEKLFF. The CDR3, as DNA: TGTGCCAGTAGTACTACAGGGCTAGAAAAACTGTTTTTT.

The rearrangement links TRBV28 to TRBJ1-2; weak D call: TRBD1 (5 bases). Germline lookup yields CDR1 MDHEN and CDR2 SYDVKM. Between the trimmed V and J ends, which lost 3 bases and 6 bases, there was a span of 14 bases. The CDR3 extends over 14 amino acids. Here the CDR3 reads CASSFPGNQHGYTF. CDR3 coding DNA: TGTGCCAGCAGTTTTCCAGGGAACCAACATGGCTACACCTTC.

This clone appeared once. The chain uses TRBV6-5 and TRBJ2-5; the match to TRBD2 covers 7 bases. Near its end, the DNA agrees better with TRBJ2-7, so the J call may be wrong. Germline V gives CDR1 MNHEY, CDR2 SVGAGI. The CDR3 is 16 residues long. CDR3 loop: CASSYASDGGMYEQYF. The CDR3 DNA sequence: TGTGCCAGCAGTTACGCCTCGGACGGGGGGATGTACGAGCAGTACTTC.

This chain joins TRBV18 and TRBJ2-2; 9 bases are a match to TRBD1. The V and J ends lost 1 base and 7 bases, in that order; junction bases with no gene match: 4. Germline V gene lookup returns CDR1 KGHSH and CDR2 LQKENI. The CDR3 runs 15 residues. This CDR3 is CASSPRQGVIGELFF. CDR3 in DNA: TGTGCCAGCTCACCACGACAGGGGGTGATCGGGGAGCTGTTTTTT.

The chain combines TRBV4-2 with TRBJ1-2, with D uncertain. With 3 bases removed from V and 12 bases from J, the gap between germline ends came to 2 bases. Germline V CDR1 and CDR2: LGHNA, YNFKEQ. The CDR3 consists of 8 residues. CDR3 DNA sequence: TGTGCCAGCAGCCACGACACCTTC. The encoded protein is CASSHDTF.

CDR3 DNA: TGTGCCAGTAGTCCCCGTAGTGGGGCGGAAAAACTGTTTTTT. Translating it yields CASSPRSGAEKLFF. This chain connects TRBV19 to TRBJ1-4, with D tentatively TRBD1 (5 bases). Trimming removed 5 bases at V and 8 bases at J, with 15 bases between. CDR3 length: 14 amino acids. Germline loops: CDR1 LNHDA, CDR2 SQIVND (reference sequence).

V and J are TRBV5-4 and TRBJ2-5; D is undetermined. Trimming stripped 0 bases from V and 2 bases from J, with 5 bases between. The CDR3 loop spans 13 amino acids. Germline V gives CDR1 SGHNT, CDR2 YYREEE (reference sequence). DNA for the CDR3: TGTGCCAGCAGCTTGGGGAGACAAGAGACCCAGTACTTC. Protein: CASSLGRQETQYF.